This T cell receptor (beta chain) was identified in a study of T cell responses to AZD1222 COVID-19 vaccine (dated by TCRdb to about 2021). Notes on the research overall: AZD1222 recipients with second doses at about 4 weeks or about 12 weeks were pooled, because spike-specific TCR depth and breadth did not differ between schedules. TCR sequencing covered 233 trial participants: 200 to 210 given two doses of AZD1222 and approximately 25 given two doses of MenACWY control vaccine. Trial participants were enrolled into age subgroups of 18-55, 56-69 and 70-plus years, which contained about 150, 28 and 57 TCR-sequenced participants, respectively.

Its CDR3 holds 16 amino acids, cysteine through phenylalanine. Just CDR3 DNA is preserved here, 48 bases in frame from base 1. Reading the germline V gene gives CDR1 SNHLY and CDR2 FYNNEI. Trimming takes 3 bases from V and 2 bases from J, and the germline ends sit 16 bases apart. The CDR3 regions of human TCRbeta chains were analyzed by immunosequencing. Processing in the source paper ran as follows. TCRs in the repertoires were compared against a reference library of SARS-CoV-2-specific TCRs that had been generated with the MIRA antigen-specificity platform. Breadth was defined as the fraction of unique TCRs that were SARS-CoV-2-associated, and depth was defined as the fraction of total T cells that were SARS-CoV-2-associated. Using the MIRA data, each spike-specific TCR was mapped to the spike region that the TCR reacts to and placed in a CD4 or CD8 class. Log10-transformed breadth and depth values were compared by one-way ANOVA with Sidak's multiple comparisons tests. TCRdb limited this immuneACCESS table to in-frame rearrangements with V and J called. A share of clones is missing; checked studies link under half to unresolved V genes, and the rest is unexplained. From that table come the V and J calls and clone size; the DNA was used to work out D and trimming. For this sample the table gives some 110,000 clones, of which roughly 88% were detected only once. The ten largest clonotypes hold more than 8% of the sample.

Concerning this clone itself: It lacks a known antigen. Per-base quality was not reported, and no clone a single base away is much larger than it.

The label giving this sample's time point can be read as: baseline before first vaccination. Vaccinee samples came from UK trials COV001 and COV002, including a single-blind randomized controlled phase 2/3 trial of AZD1222 (ChAdOx1 nCoV-19) in healthy adults. Trial participant PBMC samples were collected at day 0 and day 28 after the second dose for TCRbeta chain sequencing. The full study reports these points: CD4 TCRs associated with the vaccine covered the entire spike protein, and the dominant responses were in regions 160-218 and 743-854. Reportedly, almost half of the unique spike-specific TCRs recognized epitopes lying outside the regions that are mutated in the B.1.351 and B.1.1.7 variants. Conclusions about previously exposed vaccinees are limited because only six or seven AZD1222 recipients were SARS-CoV-2 seropositive at baseline. In the small 56-69-year group, the increase in depth fell short of significance, most likely because of low power. No day 14 peak-response samples were available, so repertoires were characterized only after the peak T cell response. After two AZD1222 doses, spike-specific TCR breadth and depth were significantly higher than at day 0 and than in MenACWY recipients. Participants were mostly white British and included more females than males, and it was suggested by the authors that clonal diversity may have been underestimated.

Here the sequenced sample was peripheral blood, taken on day 0 of AZD1222 vaccination. The receptor's source is an adult in good health. The chain joins TRBV2 to TRBJ1-2; a weak D assignment points to TRBD1 (5 bases agree). The base sequence is TGTGCCAGCAGTGACGGTATACGGGGCGCGAACTATGGCTACACCTTC. Its coded protein is CASSDGIRGANYGYTF.